This T cell receptor (beta chain) was found in a study of blood T cell repertoires in COVID-19. Study details: Some COVID-19 samples were acute and others convalescent; all came from the United States, Italy and Spain. Sample material is recorded as cDNA or gDNA derived from T cells, B-cell-depleted T cells, or PBMCs.

This table comes from immunoSEQ multiplex PCR, and its TCRdb copy is limited to in-frame clones, with some not included. The profile shows some 460,000 clones, roughly 90% of them singletons. All enrollees were about 18 to 89 years old and from 20 to 25 US areas. The specimen sequenced was PBMCs or T cells enriched from blood (not recorded which). The sequence came from a woman aged 18-29 years who had recovered from COVID-19.

The CDR3 protein is CAWDGTGTGVFF. CDR3 nucleotide sequence: TGTGCCTGGGATGGGACCGGGACAGGGGTGTTTTTT. The V and J genes are TRBV30 and TRBJ1-4; 10 nucleotides align to TRBD1. The CDR3 totals 12 residues. CDR1 and CDR2 from the germline V gene are GTSNPN and SVGIG (reference sequence). Germline trimming cut 5 bases from V and 15 bases from J; bases unmatched to any gene: 9.